This TCR beta chain appears in the sequencing data of a study of blood T cell repertoires in COVID-19. Source study methods: Nucleated cell number was recorded as an estimate derived from reference gene primer amplification. Sequenced by immunoSEQ multiplex PCR; TCRdb stores in-frame clones only, minus some. The V and J calls and the clone size are those of that table, but D and trimming were determined from the DNA. The sample has around 250,000 clones; around 85% are singletons. The CDR3 is 17 amino acids. Per the germline V gene, CDR1 is KGHDR and CDR2 is SFDVKD. V lost 2 bases and J 5 bases, leaving 20 bases between the germline ends.

This clonotype originated in a man aged 60 to 75 with acute or convalescent COVID-19. What was sequenced was peripheral blood. The gene calls are TRBV24-1 and TRBJ1-2; D remains unclear. This chain's CDR3 is CATSDSGAGGQRYGYTF. The DNA for the CDR3 is TGTGCCACCAGTGATTCAGGAGCGGGTGGGCAGCGTTATGGCTACACCTTC.